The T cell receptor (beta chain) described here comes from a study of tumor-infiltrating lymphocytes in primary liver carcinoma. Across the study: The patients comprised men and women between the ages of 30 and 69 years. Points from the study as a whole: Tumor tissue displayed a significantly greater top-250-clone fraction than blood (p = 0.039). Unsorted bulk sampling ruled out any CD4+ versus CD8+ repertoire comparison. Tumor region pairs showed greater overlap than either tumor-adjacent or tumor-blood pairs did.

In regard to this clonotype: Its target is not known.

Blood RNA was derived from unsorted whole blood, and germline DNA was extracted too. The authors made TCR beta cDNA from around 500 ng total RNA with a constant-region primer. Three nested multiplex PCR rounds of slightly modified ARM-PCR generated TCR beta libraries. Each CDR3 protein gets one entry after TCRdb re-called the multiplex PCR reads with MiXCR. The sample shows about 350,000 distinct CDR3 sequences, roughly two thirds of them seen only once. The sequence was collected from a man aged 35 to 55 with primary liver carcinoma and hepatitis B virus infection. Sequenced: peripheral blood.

The CDR3 DNA is TGCAGCGTTTCGACCAGACAGGGAGCTCTTAGCACTGAAGCTTTCTTT. Its translation: CSVSTRQGALSTEAFF. The rearrangement links TRBV29-1 to TRBJ1-1, with 7 nucleotides matching TRBD1. The germline CDR1 and CDR2 sequences are SQVTM and ANQGSEA. J was trimmed by 4 bases and V by 5 bases; bases with no gene match: 16. The CDR3 runs 16 residues. The full variable domain, rest sourced from reference TRBV29-1 and TRBJ1-1, is SAVISQKPSRDICQRGTSLTIQCQVDSQVTMMFWYRQQPGQSLTLIATANQGSEATYESGFVIDKFPISRPNLTFSTLTVSNMSPEDSSIYLCSVSTRQGALSTEAFFGQGTRLTVV.